This record covers a single T cell receptor beta chain. Its antigen specificity is not known. One base away there is no much larger clone; base qualities are not given. The germline V gene sets CDR1 to SGHTA and CDR2 to FQGNSA. Measured from the cysteine to the phenylalanine, the CDR3 is 13 residues long. The retained sequence is limited to the CDR3, 39 bases, with the frame set at the first base. V trim: 5 bases; J trim: 10 bases; unmatched bases: 2. The immunoSEQ Assay, a bias-controlled multiplex PCR, was used to amplify TCRbeta CDR3 regions from genomic DNA. Turning to the authors' computational methods: Nucleated cell counts per sample were estimated from amplification of reference gene primers within the assay. Sequence reads were collapsed and filtered to measure the absolute abundance of every unique TCRbeta CDR3 rearrangement. For each sample, productive Simpson clonality was calculated as the square root of Simpson's diversity index across productive rearrangements. TCRdb obtained this table from immuneACCESS and retained in-frame rearrangements with V and J assigned. These tables miss some clones; where compared with another copy, unresolved V genes account for less than half of the shortfall, and the remainder is unexplained. D and trimming come from the DNA, and the V and J calls and clone size come from that table. For this sample the table gives 65,000 to 75,000 clones, of which about four fifths were detected only once. The top ten constitute roughly 15% of the sample.

These data belong to a study of blood T cell repertoires in COVID-19 (dated by TCRdb to about 2020). About the investigation overall: The collaborator samples originated in the United States, Italy and Spain and spanned the acute and convalescent phases of COVID-19. The material from the prospective study consisted of cDNA or gDNA derived from T cells, B-cell-depleted T cells, or PBMCs. Deeply sampled blood TCRbeta repertoires from subjects exposed to, actively infected with, or recovered from COVID-19 were included in the dataset. The repertoires were made available in a free public database intended to serve as a resource for research on the immune response to SARS-CoV-2. Samples were obtained from the ongoing ImmuneRACE study (first 160 participants) and from 1,200 or so subjects provided by 6 global collaborators. Nearly every sample came with metadata listing a de-identified subject ID, COVID-19 status, age in years and sex. Where available, HLA class I and class II types were obtained from metadata supplied by the sample provider rather than from assay-based typing.

Each collaborating institution followed its own protocols to collect whole blood in K2EDTA tubes. Collaborator samples were shipped for TCRbeta analysis as frozen whole blood, isolated PBMCs, or DNA extracted from either sample type. Overall study results and their limits: How much clinical and demographic metadata was included differed by source and by participant, and the metadata was provided uncurated.

The specimen was peripheral blood. The receptor chain draws on TRBV7-2 and TRBJ2-3, with 14 junctional bases fitting TRBD2. The clonotype originates from a human donor in a cohort sampled during active COVID-19. The nucleotides are TGTGCCAGCAGCGGGACTAGCGGGAGAGCGCAGTATTTT. Its translation is CASSGTSGRAQYF. The full variable domain, with segments outside the CDR3 supplied by the reference TRBV7-2 and TRBJ2-3 proteins, appears as GAGVSQSPSNKVTEKGKDVELRCDPISGHTALYWYRQSLGQGLEFLIYFQGNSAPDKSGLPSDRFSAERTGGSVSTLTIQRTQQEDSAVYLCASSGTSGRAQYFGPGTRLTVL.